The 14 T cell receptor beta chains listed next were all sequenced from one sample in a study of CD8+ T cells in alopecia areata. The treatment: oral pan-JAK inhibitor, 5-10 mg twice daily. Reverse transcription of extracted RNA yielded cDNA, which provided the sequencing template. Repertoires were generated with immunoSEQ multiplex PCR, while TCRdb's copy carries only in-frame clones and drops some. The data show about 270,000 clones, about three fifths seen once. The specimen was CD4+ T cells sorted from blood, collected around week 54, from a patient treated with tofacitinib. The receptor source for this set is a human donor with alopecia areata.

With regard to this clone: One end of the junction varies from germline; a read error may be responsible. The DNA for the CDR3 is TGTGCCAGCACCTCGGACTCCCACGAGCAGTACTTC. This codes for CASTSDSHEQYF. The chain employs TRBV2 and TRBJ2-7; D is perhaps TRBD2 (5 bases). Germline lookup yields CDR1 SNHLY and CDR2 FYNNEI. The CDR3 covers 12 residues.

This clone was recorded a few times. The rearrangement links TRBV18 to TRBJ2-3; D ambiguous. The CDR3 is 15 residues long. Per germline, CDR1 KGHSH and CDR2 LQKENI. Trimming left V 0 bases short and J 5 bases short, with 12 bases between. CDR3 amino acids: CASSPPRANGDTQYF. CDR3 in DNA: TGTGCCAGCTCACCACCTCGGGCGAATGGAGATACGCAGTATTTT.

This chain uses TRBV30 with TRBJ1-2; the match to TRBD1 covers 7 bases. J was trimmed by 4 bases and V by 4 bases; bases with no gene match: 6. The germline gives CDR1 GTSNPN, CDR2 SVGIG (reference sequence). This CDR3 has 13 amino acids. The CDR3 DNA reads TGTGCCTGGAACAGGGGAAAGTTCTATGGCTACACCTTC. The encoded protein is CAWNRGKFYGYTF.

This clone was seen a few times. This sequence joins TRBV7-2 and TRBJ2-1, with D unclear. Germline lookup yields CDR1 SGHTA and CDR2 FQGNSA. The V end was cut by 4 bases, the J end by 0 bases, with 4 bases between. This CDR3 comprises 13 residues. The CDR3 sequence: CASSSSSYNEQFF. The CDR3 coding sequence is TGTGCCAGCAGCTCGAGCTCCTACAATGAGCAGTTCTTC.

This clone was picked up a small number of times. This CDR3 is CASSLVRRGDGYTF. CDR3 nucleotides: TGTGCCAGCAGCTTGGTCCGCAGGGGGGACGGCTACACCTTC. The genes are TRBV5-6 and TRBJ1-2, with 7 bases matching TRBD1. After removal of 0 bases from V and 8 bases from J, the junction contained 7 bases not matched to a gene. Germline CDR1 SGHDT, CDR2 YYEEEE. This CDR3 region has 14 residues.

This clone was detected only once. The chain carries TRBV9 and TRBJ1-2; the D gene is possibly TRBD1 (6 bases). Germline V CDR1 and CDR2: SGDLS, YYNGEE. V was shortened by 0 bases and J by 8 bases, with 14 bases between the two germline ends. The length of the CDR3 is 14 residues. In DNA, the CDR3 is TGTGCCAGCAGCGTAGGCAGGGGAGATTTCGGCTACACCTTC. Translating gives CASSVGRGDFGYTF.

The rearrangement joins TRBV9 to TRBJ2-2; D perhaps matches TRBD2 (6 bases). Germline V gene lookup returns CDR1 SGDLS and CDR2 YYNGEE. Trimming pared 4 bases from V and 4 bases from J, leaving 14 bases between. The CDR3 covers 15 residues. The CDR3 sequence is CASSPGEHTTGELFF. CDR3 in DNA: TGTGCCAGCAGCCCGGGGGAACATACCACCGGGGAGCTGTTTTTT.

The sample holds a few counts of this clone. The genes are TRBV30 and TRBJ2-1; D may be TRBD2 (6 bases). The CDR3 loop spans 14 amino acids. Trimming cost V 4 bases and J 10 bases, with 20 bases left between them. Looked up from germline, CDR1 is GTSNPN and CDR2 is SVGIG (reference sequence). The CDR3: CAWKTYGAGQEQFF. The CDR3 DNA is TGTGCCTGGAAAACTTACGGGGCGGGGCAAGAGCAGTTCTTC.

The rearrangement joins TRBV23-1 to TRBJ1-2; D call uncertain. TRBV23-1 carries the ORF label, with uncertain function. The CDR3 length is 17 residues. V was pared by 4 bases and J by 4 bases, with 22 bases between. The CDR3: CASSRMAVEQRFYGYTF. CDR3 DNA sequence: TGCGCCAGCAGTCGAATGGCCGTGGAGCAGCGGTTCTATGGCTACACCTTC.

This chain uses TRBV18 with TRBJ1-3, with 7 nucleotides matching TRBD1. CDR3 length: 14 amino acids. V was pared by 2 bases and J by 9 bases, with 7 bases of the junction left unmatched. From germline, CDR1 is KGHSH and CDR2 LQKENI. CDR3 coding DNA: TGTGCCAGCTCACCAACTACAGGGGAAGGCACCATATATTTT. It is translated as CASSPTTGEGTIYF.

V and J are TRBV30 and TRBJ1-3; D unclear. The CDR3 covers 12 residues. The germline CDR1 and CDR2 sequences are GTSNPN and SVGIG (reference sequence). This CDR3 reads CGTPSSGNTIYF. CDR3 DNA sequence: TGTGGAACACCCAGCTCTGGAAACACCATATATTTT. The full variable domain, in which reference TRBV30 and TRBJ1-3 provide the parts outside the CDR3, is SQTIHQWPATLVQPVGSPLSLECTVEGTSNPNLYWYRQAAGRGLQLLFYSVGIGQISSEVPQNLSASRPQDRQFILSSKKLLLSDSGFYLCGTPSSGNTIYFGEGSWLTVV.

In regard to this clone: At one boundary the junction diverges from the germline segment, which might be a read error. The chain employs TRBV6-5 and TRBJ2-5; a possible D gene is TRBD1 (6 bases). Germline CDR1 and CDR2: MNHEY and SVGAGI. This CDR3 has 14 residues. CDR3 sequence reads: CAISGLGAQETQYF. The CDR3 DNA is TGTGCCATCAGTGGCTTGGGGGCACAAGAGACCCAGTACTTC.

V usage is TRBV29-1 and J usage is TRBJ2-7, with TRBD2 matching 7 bases. V shed 6 bases and J 6 bases; nucleotides not matched to a gene: 8. Germline V gene sequence: CDR1 SQVTM, CDR2 ANQGSEA. The CDR3 covers 12 residues. CDR3 DNA sequence: TGCAGCGTCGCCCGACTAGCAGGCGAGCAGTACTTC. Its protein product is CSVARLAGEQYF.

Only a few counts were recorded for this clone. The CDR3 loop is CASLRTGPNTEAFF. CDR3 nucleotide sequence: TGTGCCAGCCTCCGGACAGGGCCGAACACTGAAGCTTTCTTT. V gene TRBV6-5 combines with J gene TRBJ1-1; 8 bases line up with TRBD1. The J segment lost 1 base and the V segment lost 8 bases, leaving 6 bases of the junction unmatched. The germline V gene has CDR1 MNHEY and CDR2 SVGAGI. This CDR3 is 14 amino acids long.